This T cell receptor beta chain was profiled in a study of monozygotic twins with inflammatory bowel disease. There are 12 residues in the CDR3. In germline, CDR1 is DFQATT, CDR2 SNEGSKA (reference sequence). For each CDR3 protein, TCRdb gives one entry from its re-call of the 5' RACE reads, without DNA. This repertoire includes 300,000 to 400,000 distinct CDR3 sequences. J is TRBJ2-1 and V is TRBV20-1; TCRdb calls TRBD1, which cannot be checked without DNA. The sequence came from a human donor with ulcerative colitis or Crohn's disease, or a healthy co-twin of an affected twin (not recorded which). What was sequenced was blood. The CDR3 sequence: CSAIQGSNEQFF.